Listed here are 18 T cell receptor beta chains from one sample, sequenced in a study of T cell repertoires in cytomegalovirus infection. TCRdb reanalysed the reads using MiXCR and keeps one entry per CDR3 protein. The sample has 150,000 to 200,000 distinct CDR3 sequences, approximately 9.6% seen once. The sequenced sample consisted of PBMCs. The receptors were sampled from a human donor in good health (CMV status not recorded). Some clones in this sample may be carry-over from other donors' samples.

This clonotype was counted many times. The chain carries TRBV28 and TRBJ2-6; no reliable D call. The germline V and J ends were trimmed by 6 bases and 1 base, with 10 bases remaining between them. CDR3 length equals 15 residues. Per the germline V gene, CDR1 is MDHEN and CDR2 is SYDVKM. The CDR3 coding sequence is TGTGCCAGCAGCTTTTTAGGATCTGGGGCCAACGTCCTGACTTTC. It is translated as CASSFLGSGANVLTF.

The CDR3 reads CSARVDRGLEAFF. Written as DNA, the CDR3 is TGCAGTGCTAGGGTGGACAGGGGGCTTGAAGCTTTCTTT. The chain has TRBV20-1 and TRBJ1-1, with 11 bases aligning to TRBD1. J lost 7 bases, V lost 3 bases, and 4 bases had no gene match. The length of the CDR3 is 13 residues. Germline CDR1 DFQATT, CDR2 SNEGSKA (reference sequence).

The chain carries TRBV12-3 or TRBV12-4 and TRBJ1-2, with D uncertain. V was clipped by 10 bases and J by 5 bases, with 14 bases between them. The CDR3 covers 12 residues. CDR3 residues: CATLHSEYGYTF. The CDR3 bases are TGTGCCACCCTCCATTCTGAATATGGCTACACCTTC.

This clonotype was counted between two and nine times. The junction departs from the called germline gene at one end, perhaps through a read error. CDR3 amino acids: CASSLLAGEVEQFF. DNA for the CDR3: TGTGCTAGCAGCTTACTAGCGGGAGAAGTTGAGCAGTTCTTC. The chain has TRBV7-7 and TRBJ2-1, with 11 nucleotides matching TRBD2. Germline lookup yields CDR1 SSHAT and CDR2 FNYEAQ (reference sequence). The CDR3 consists of 14 residues.

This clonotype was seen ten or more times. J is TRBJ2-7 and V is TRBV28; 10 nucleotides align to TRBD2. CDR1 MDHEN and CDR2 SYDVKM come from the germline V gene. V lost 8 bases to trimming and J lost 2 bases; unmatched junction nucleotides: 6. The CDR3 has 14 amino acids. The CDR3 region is CASLSGGSTYEQYF. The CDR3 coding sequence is TGTGCCAGCCTTAGCGGGGGGTCCACCTACGAGCAGTACTTC.

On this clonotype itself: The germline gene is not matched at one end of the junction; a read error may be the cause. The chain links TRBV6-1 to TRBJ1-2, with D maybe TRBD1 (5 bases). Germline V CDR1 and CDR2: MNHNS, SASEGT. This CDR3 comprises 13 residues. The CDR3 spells CASREGTDYGYTF. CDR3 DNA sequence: TGTGCCAGCAGGGAAGGGACGGACTATGGCTACACCTTC.

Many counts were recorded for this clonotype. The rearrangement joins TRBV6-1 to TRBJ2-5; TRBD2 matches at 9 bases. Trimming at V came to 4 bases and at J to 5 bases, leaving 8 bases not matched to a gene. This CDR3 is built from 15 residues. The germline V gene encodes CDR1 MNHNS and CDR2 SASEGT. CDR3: CASSGLAGNMETQYF. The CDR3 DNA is TGTGCCAGCAGTGGGCTAGCGGGGAACATGGAGACCCAGTACTTC.

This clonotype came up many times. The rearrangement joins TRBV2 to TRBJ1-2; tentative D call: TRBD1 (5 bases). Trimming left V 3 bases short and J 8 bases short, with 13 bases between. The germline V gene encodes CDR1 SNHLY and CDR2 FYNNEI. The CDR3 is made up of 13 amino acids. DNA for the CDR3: TGTGCCAGCAGTGAGCGGGGCCTGGGCGGCTACACCTTC. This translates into CASSERGLGGYTF.

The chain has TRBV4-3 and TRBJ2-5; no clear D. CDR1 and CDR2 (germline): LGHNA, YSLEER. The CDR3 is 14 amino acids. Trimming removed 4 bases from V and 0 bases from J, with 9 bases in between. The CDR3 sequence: CASSRGRHQETQYF. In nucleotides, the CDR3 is TGCGCCAGCAGCCGTGGACGCCACCAAGAGACCCAGTACTTC.

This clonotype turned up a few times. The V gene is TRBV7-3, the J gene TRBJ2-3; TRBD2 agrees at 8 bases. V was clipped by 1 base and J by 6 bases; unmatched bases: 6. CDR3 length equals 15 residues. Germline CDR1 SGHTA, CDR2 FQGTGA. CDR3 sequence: CASSLSGGGFDTQYF. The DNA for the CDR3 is TGTGCCAGCAGCTTAAGCGGCGGGGGGTTCGATACGCAGTATTTT.

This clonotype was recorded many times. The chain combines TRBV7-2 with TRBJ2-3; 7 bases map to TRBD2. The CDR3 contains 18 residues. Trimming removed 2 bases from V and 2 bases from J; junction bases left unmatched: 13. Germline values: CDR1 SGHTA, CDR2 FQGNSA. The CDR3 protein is CASSLRAGWGPNTDTQYF. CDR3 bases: TGTGCCAGCAGCTTAAGAGCGGGATGGGGTCCTAACACAGATACGCAGTATTTT.

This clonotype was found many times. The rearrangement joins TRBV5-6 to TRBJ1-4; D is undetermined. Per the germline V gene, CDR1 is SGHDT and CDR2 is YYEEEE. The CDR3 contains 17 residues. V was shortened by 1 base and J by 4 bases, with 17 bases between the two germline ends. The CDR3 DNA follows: TGTGCCAGCAGCTTGTCTTATGGGTCGGCGATTAATGAAAAACTGTTTTTT. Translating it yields CASSLSYGSAINEKLFF. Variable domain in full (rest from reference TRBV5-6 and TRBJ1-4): DAGVTQSPTHLIKTRGQQVTLRCSPKSGHDTVSWYQQALGQGPQFIFQYYEEEERQRGNFPDRFSGHQFPNYSSELNVNALLLGDSALYLCASSLSYGSAINEKLFFGSGTQLSVL.

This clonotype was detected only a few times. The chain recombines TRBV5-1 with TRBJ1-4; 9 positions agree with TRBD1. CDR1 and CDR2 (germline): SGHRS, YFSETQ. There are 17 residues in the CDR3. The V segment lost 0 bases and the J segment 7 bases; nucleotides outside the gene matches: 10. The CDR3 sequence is CASSLVVGTGLGEKLFF. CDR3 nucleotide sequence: TGCGCCAGCAGCTTGGTCGTAGGGACAGGGCTGGGTGAAAAACTGTTTTTT.

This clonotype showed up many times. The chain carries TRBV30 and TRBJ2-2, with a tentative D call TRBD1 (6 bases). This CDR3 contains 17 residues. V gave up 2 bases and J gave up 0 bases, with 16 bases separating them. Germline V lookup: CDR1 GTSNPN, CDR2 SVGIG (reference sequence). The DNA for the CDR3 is TGTGCCTGGAGTCCAGGGGCAGGGAGATCGAACACCGGGGAGCTGTTTTTT. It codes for CAWSPGAGRSNTGELFF.

The CDR3 DNA sequence: TGTGCCAGCAGCTTCGGGACAGCTAGAGAGCAGTACTTC. Encoded protein: CASSFGTAREQYF. J is TRBJ2-7 and V is TRBV5-6; the match to TRBD1 covers 7 bases. This CDR3 is built from 13 residues. Per germline, CDR1 SGHDT and CDR2 YYEEEE. V gave up 2 bases and J gave up 7 bases; unmatched junction bases: 6.

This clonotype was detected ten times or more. The CDR3 loop reads CASLTGGSSYEQYF. The CDR3 bases are TGTGCCAGCTTAACGGGAGGAAGCTCCTACGAGCAGTACTTC. V gene TRBV28 combines with J gene TRBJ2-7; 7 bases line up with TRBD2. Germline V gene lookup returns CDR1 MDHEN and CDR2 SYDVKM. This CDR3 spans 14 amino acids. Losses at the gene ends were 8 bases for V and 0 bases for J; bases not matched to a gene: 7.

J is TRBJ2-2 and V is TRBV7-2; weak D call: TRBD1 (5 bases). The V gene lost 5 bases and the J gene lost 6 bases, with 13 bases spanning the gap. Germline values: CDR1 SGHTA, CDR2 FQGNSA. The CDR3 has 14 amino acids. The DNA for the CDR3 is TGTGCCAGCAGCCTAGGGGTTGATGCCGGGGAGCTGTTTTTT. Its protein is CASSLGVDAGELFF.

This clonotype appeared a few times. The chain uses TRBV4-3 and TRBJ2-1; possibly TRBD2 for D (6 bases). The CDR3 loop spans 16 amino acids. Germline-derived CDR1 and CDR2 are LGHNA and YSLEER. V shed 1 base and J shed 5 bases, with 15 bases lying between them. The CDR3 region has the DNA TGCGCCAGCAGCCAAGTTGGAGGGTTCGGGGACAATGAGCAGTTCTTC. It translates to CASSQVGGFGDNEQFF.